This T cell receptor (beta chain) was sequenced for a study of blood T cell repertoires in COVID-19. The V and J ends lost 4 bases and 2 bases respectively, with 14 bases between them. This CDR3 region has 15 residues. Germline values: CDR1 MDHEN, CDR2 SYDVKM. Assay used: immunoSEQ multiplex PCR; TCRdb lists only in-frame clones, some missing. Of roughly 60,000 clones in the sample, around nine tenths were seen once. The sample was peripheral blood. This chain joins TRBV28 and TRBJ1-1; D remains ambiguous. The clonotype originates from a human donor in a cohort sampled during active COVID-19. In nucleotides, the CDR3 is TGTGCCAGCAGTTCAAACAGCCGGGGAAACACTGAAGCTTTCTTT. Amino acids: CASSSNSRGNTEAFF.